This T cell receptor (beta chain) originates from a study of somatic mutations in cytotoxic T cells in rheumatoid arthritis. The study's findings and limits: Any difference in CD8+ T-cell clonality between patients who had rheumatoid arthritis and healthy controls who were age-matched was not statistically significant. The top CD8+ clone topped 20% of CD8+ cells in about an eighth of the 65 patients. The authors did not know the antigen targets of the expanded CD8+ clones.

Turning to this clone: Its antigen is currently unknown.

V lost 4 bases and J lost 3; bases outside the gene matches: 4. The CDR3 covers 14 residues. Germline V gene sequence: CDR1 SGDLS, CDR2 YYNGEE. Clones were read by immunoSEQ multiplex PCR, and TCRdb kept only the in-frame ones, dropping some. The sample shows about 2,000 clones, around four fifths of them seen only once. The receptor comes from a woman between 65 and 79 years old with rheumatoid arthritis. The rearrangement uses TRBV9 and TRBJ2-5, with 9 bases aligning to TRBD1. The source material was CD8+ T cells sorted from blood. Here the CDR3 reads CASSPGQGKETQYF. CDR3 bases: TGTGCCAGCAGCCCTGGACAGGGGAAAGAGACCCAGTACTTC.